Listed below are T cell receptor beta chains from one sample, sequenced in a study of cytomegalovirus exposure and HLA in healthy donors. The repertoire was sequenced with immunoSEQ multiplex PCR; TCRdb's copy has only in-frame clones and lacks some. The sample lists around 160,000 clones, about 72% occurring once. Sequenced input: PBMCs. These receptors came from a male donor in good health and CMV-seronegative. Each CDR3 is given with its conserved first and last residue. Each record gives: D gene, clone size, V gene, J gene, CDR3 DNA, CDR3 protein. The D gene is left open where the match is weak. Where a row states a size, it is once, few, many or the class of an expanded clone; other rows omit it.

d_call: .; clone_size: .; v_call: TRBV2; j_call: TRBJ1-4; cdr3_nt: TGTGCCAGCTTGGTTGGAGGGGCCCTAGGAGAAAAACTGTTTTTT; cdr3_aa: CASLVGGALGEKLFF
d_call: TRBD1; clone_size: .; v_call: TRBV7-8; j_call: TRBJ2-7; cdr3_nt: TGTGCCAGCAGCCCAGGGGGACGGTACGAGCAGTACTTC; cdr3_aa: CASSPGGRYEQYF
d_call: .; clone_size: few; v_call: TRBV28; j_call: TRBJ1-3; cdr3_nt: TGTGCCAGCGAGGCGGCGTCCGGAAACACCATATATTTT; cdr3_aa: CASEAASGNTIYF
d_call: .; clone_size: .; v_call: TRBV28; j_call: TRBJ2-3; cdr3_nt: TGTGCCAGCAGTTTAAGTCAGGGGATAGATACGCAGTATTTT; cdr3_aa: CASSLSQGIDTQYF
d_call: TRBD2; clone_size: once; v_call: TRBV28; j_call: TRBJ2-7; cdr3_nt: TGTGCCAGCAGTTTAGAGCGGGGATCCTTTTTTGCGCACGAGCAGTACTTC; cdr3_aa: CASSLERGSFFAHEQYF
d_call: TRBD1; clone_size: .; v_call: TRBV27; j_call: TRBJ1-2; cdr3_nt: TGTGCCAGCAGTCACAGGGGGAGGGCGTCCTATGGCTACACCTTC; cdr3_aa: CASSHRGRASYGYTF
d_call: TRBD1; clone_size: .; v_call: TRBV29-1; j_call: TRBJ1-5; cdr3_nt: TGCAGCGTTATACAGGGGAACCAGCCCCAGCATTTT; cdr3_aa: CSVIQGNQPQHF
d_call: TRBD1; clone_size: few; v_call: TRBV15; j_call: TRBJ2-3; cdr3_nt: TGTGCCACCAGGACAGGGGCTGGCACAGATACGCAGTATTTT; cdr3_aa: CATRTGAGTDTQYF
d_call: .; clone_size: once; v_call: TRBV2; j_call: TRBJ1-5; cdr3_nt: TGTGCCAGCAGTGACAGGTTTCATAACAATCAGCCCCAGCATTTT; cdr3_aa: CASSDRFHNNQPQHF
d_call: TRBD2; clone_size: .; v_call: TRBV7-9; j_call: TRBJ2-1; cdr3_nt: TGTGCCAGCAACGGGGCTAGCGGGGGCCGGACCTACAATGAGCAGTTCTTC; cdr3_aa: CASNGASGGRTYNEQFF
d_call: .; clone_size: .; v_call: TRBV28; j_call: TRBJ2-1; cdr3_nt: TGTGCCAGCAGGCGGACTGATTCCTACAATGAGCAGTTCTTC; cdr3_aa: CASRRTDSYNEQFF
d_call: .; clone_size: once; v_call: TRBV5-1; j_call: TRBJ2-1; cdr3_nt: TGCGCCAGCAGGAGGGAGGAAAATGAGCAGTTCTTC; cdr3_aa: CASRREENEQFF
d_call: TRBD1; clone_size: .; v_call: TRBV6-1; j_call: TRBJ1-2; cdr3_nt: TGTGCCAGCAGTGAAGTATATGGACAGGGTAGGCATGGCTACACCTTC; cdr3_aa: CASSEVYGQGRHGYTF
d_call: .; clone_size: few; v_call: TRBV12-5; j_call: TRBJ2-5; cdr3_nt: TGTGCTAGTGGTCCGGGGGGCTTCGCGTCCCAGTACTTC; cdr3_aa: CASGPGGFASQYF
d_call: .; clone_size: .; v_call: TRBV4-1; j_call: TRBJ1-2; cdr3_nt: TGCGCCAGCAGCCAGGAGAGGCAGGGCTATGGCTACACCTTC; cdr3_aa: CASSQERQGYGYTF
d_call: TRBD1; clone_size: .; v_call: TRBV7-9; j_call: TRBJ1-2; cdr3_nt: TGTGCCAGCAGCACTAGAGACAGGGCGTCCAACTATGGCTACACCTTC; cdr3_aa: CASSTRDRASNYGYTF
d_call: .; clone_size: .; v_call: TRBV11-2; j_call: TRBJ1-2; cdr3_nt: TGTGCCAGCAGCCGTTCGAGTCCTAACTATGGCTACACCTTC; cdr3_aa: CASSRSSPNYGYTF
d_call: .; clone_size: few; v_call: TRBV11-3; j_call: TRBJ1-3; cdr3_nt: TGTGCCAGCAGCTTAGGAGGTGGAAACACCATATATTTT; cdr3_aa: CASSLGGGNTIYF
d_call: .; clone_size: .; v_call: TRBV5-6; j_call: TRBJ2-3; cdr3_nt: TGTGCCAGCAGCGGGACAAGGGGCACAGATACGCAGTATTTT; cdr3_aa: CASSGTRGTDTQYF
d_call: TRBD1; clone_size: once; v_call: TRBV18; j_call: TRBJ2-7; cdr3_nt: TGTGCCAGCTCACTGGACAGGGGGGTTGGAGGCTACGAGCAGTACTTC; cdr3_aa: CASSLDRGVGGYEQYF
d_call: .; clone_size: .; v_call: TRBV4-2; j_call: TRBJ1-2; cdr3_nt: TGTGCCAGCAGCCCGCAGAAGATAACCTTCGCCACAACCTATGGCTACACCTTC; cdr3_aa: CASSPQKITFATTYGYTF
d_call: TRBD1; clone_size: .; v_call: TRBV5-3; j_call: TRBJ1-3; cdr3_nt: TGTGCCAGAAGCTCGGAACAGGGGCCAGGGGGAAACACCATATATTTT; cdr3_aa: CARSSEQGPGGNTIYF
d_call: .; clone_size: .; v_call: TRBV6-5; j_call: TRBJ1-1; cdr3_nt: TGTGCCAGCAGTTACTCCCCTCGAGGGATGAACACTGAAGCTTTCTTT; cdr3_aa: CASSYSPRGMNTEAFF
d_call: TRBD1; clone_size: .; v_call: TRBV5-1; j_call: TRBJ2-5; cdr3_nt: TGCGCCAGCAGCTTTGGACAGGGGGCGCTTCGAGAGACCCAGTACTTC; cdr3_aa: CASSFGQGALRETQYF
d_call: TRBD1; clone_size: .; v_call: TRBV29-1; j_call: TRBJ2-7; cdr3_nt: TGCAGCGCCGCGACAGGGATACTTTACGAGCAGTACTTC; cdr3_aa: CSAATGILYEQYF
d_call: TRBD1; clone_size: .; v_call: TRBV10-3; j_call: TRBJ1-1; cdr3_nt: TGTGCCATCAGGGGACAGCCGAACACTGAAGCTTTCTTT; cdr3_aa: CAIRGQPNTEAFF
d_call: TRBD2; clone_size: .; v_call: TRBV27; j_call: TRBJ2-1; cdr3_nt: TGTGCCAGCAGTCCCACTAGCGGGATGTACAATGAGCAGTTCTTC; cdr3_aa: CASSPTSGMYNEQFF
d_call: .; clone_size: once; v_call: TRBV7-2; j_call: TRBJ1-6; cdr3_nt: TGTGCCAGCAGCTTAGTAGTAGCCTATAATTCACCCCTCCACTTT; cdr3_aa: CASSLVVAYNSPLHF
d_call: .; clone_size: .; v_call: TRBV27; j_call: TRBJ2-7; cdr3_nt: TGTGCCAGCAGCCCCGGTGGGACGGCGGGGGAGCAGTACTTC; cdr3_aa: CASSPGGTAGEQYF
d_call: .; clone_size: .; v_call: TRBV9; j_call: TRBJ1-1; cdr3_nt: TGTGCCAGCGGGGGGGCCCGGGAAGCTTTCTTT; cdr3_aa: CASGGAREAFF
d_call: .; clone_size: once; v_call: TRBV5-6; j_call: TRBJ2-1; cdr3_nt: TGTGCCAGCAGCTTCCGGTGGAATGAGCAGTTCTTC; cdr3_aa: CASSFRWNEQFF
d_call: .; clone_size: .; v_call: TRBV13; j_call: TRBJ2-7; cdr3_nt: TGTGCCAGCAGCTTATACGGGAGCGAGCAGTACTTC; cdr3_aa: CASSLYGSEQYF
d_call: TRBD2; clone_size: .; v_call: TRBV29-1; j_call: TRBJ2-1; cdr3_nt: TGCAGCGTAAGTGCGAGCGGGAGGAAGTATGAGCAGTTCTTC; cdr3_aa: CSVSASGRKYEQFF
d_call: .; clone_size: .; v_call: TRBV5-1; j_call: TRBJ2-7; cdr3_nt: TGCGCCAGCAGCTCAGAGTCGACTTCCTACGAGCAGTACTTC; cdr3_aa: CASSSESTSYEQYF
d_call: TRBD2; clone_size: few; v_call: TRBV5-1; j_call: TRBJ2-3; cdr3_nt: TGCGCCAGCAGCTTGGGACTAGCCCCAGATACGCAGTATTTT; cdr3_aa: CASSLGLAPDTQYF
d_call: TRBD1; clone_size: .; v_call: TRBV5-4; j_call: TRBJ1-2; cdr3_nt: TGTGCCAGCAGCAGCGGACAGGGGGCCCACTATGGCTACACCTTC; cdr3_aa: CASSSGQGAHYGYTF
d_call: .; clone_size: .; v_call: TRBV28; j_call: TRBJ2-7; cdr3_nt: TGTGCCAGCAGTTCCTCGGGATGGGAGAACGAGCAGTACTTC; cdr3_aa: CASSSSGWENEQYF
d_call: .; clone_size: once; v_call: TRBV25-1; j_call: TRBJ2-7; cdr3_nt: TGTGCCAGCACACAGGGCTACGAGCAGTACTTC; cdr3_aa: CASTQGYEQYF
d_call: TRBD2; clone_size: .; v_call: TRBV5-1; j_call: TRBJ2-3; cdr3_nt: TGCGCCAGCAGCTTCCTAGCGGGGGGAACAGATACGCAGTATTTT; cdr3_aa: CASSFLAGGTDTQYF
d_call: .; clone_size: .; v_call: TRBV7-3; j_call: TRBJ2-1; cdr3_nt: TGTGCCAGCAGCCCCCGTTCTCGGACGGAAGGGGGAACCTACAATGAGCAGTTCTTC; cdr3_aa: CASSPRSRTEGGTYNEQFF
d_call: TRBD2; clone_size: .; v_call: TRBV13; j_call: TRBJ2-1; cdr3_nt: TGTGCCAGCAGCTTCGGGGCGGGAGGAACCTATGAGCAGTTCTTC; cdr3_aa: CASSFGAGGTYEQFF
d_call: .; clone_size: few; v_call: TRBV6-5; j_call: TRBJ1-2; cdr3_nt: TGTGCCAGCGTGGACAGTCAGCACGGCTACACCTTC; cdr3_aa: CASVDSQHGYTF
d_call: .; clone_size: .; v_call: TRBV28; j_call: TRBJ1-1; cdr3_nt: TGTGCCAGCAGTTTAGGTGGGACACAGAACACTGAAGCTTTCTTT; cdr3_aa: CASSLGGTQNTEAFF
d_call: .; clone_size: .; v_call: TRBV7-2; j_call: TRBJ2-4; cdr3_nt: TGTGCCAGCAGCTCGACTCGGTTGGGGAGGGGGAAAAACATTCAGTACTTC; cdr3_aa: CASSSTRLGRGKNIQYF
d_call: TRBD1; clone_size: .; v_call: TRBV29-1; j_call: TRBJ1-2; cdr3_nt: TGCAGCGTTCTGACAGGGCAGTATGGCTACACCTTC; cdr3_aa: CSVLTGQYGYTF
d_call: TRBD1; clone_size: few; v_call: TRBV7-9; j_call: TRBJ2-7; cdr3_nt: TGTGCCAGCAGTCGAGGGACAGGGACCTACGAGCAGTACTTC; cdr3_aa: CASSRGTGTYEQYF
d_call: TRBD1; clone_size: once; v_call: TRBV2; j_call: TRBJ1-2; cdr3_nt: TGTGCCAGCAGTGCGGGACAGAGATATAACTATGGCTACACCTTC; cdr3_aa: CASSAGQRYNYGYTF
d_call: TRBD1; clone_size: few; v_call: TRBV6-5; j_call: TRBJ2-2; cdr3_nt: TGTGCCAGCAGTTCGGGACAGGGGAACACCGGGGAGCTGTTTTTT; cdr3_aa: CASSSGQGNTGELFF
d_call: TRBD1; clone_size: .; v_call: TRBV28; j_call: TRBJ1-4; cdr3_nt: TGTGCCAGCAGTTCCCCAGGGGGCCCCACTAATGAAAAACTGTTTTTT; cdr3_aa: CASSSPGGPTNEKLFF
d_call: .; clone_size: .; v_call: TRBV6-6; j_call: TRBJ2-5; cdr3_nt: TGTGCCAGCAGTCGACAGCTCGGACAAGAGACCCAGTACTTC; cdr3_aa: CASSRQLGQETQYF
d_call: TRBD2; clone_size: .; v_call: TRBV30; j_call: TRBJ2-3; cdr3_nt: TGTGCCTGGTGCGAAGCGGGAGGGCCCGCAGATACGCAGTATTTT; cdr3_aa: CAWCEAGGPADTQYF